A selection of T cell receptor beta chains follows, all from one sample in a study of blood T cell repertoires in COVID-19. The method was immunoSEQ multiplex PCR; TCRdb's version includes in-frame clones alone and lacks a portion of them. The sample contains roughly 230,000 clones, 85% to 90% of which appear only once. Sequencing input: peripheral blood. The origin of the receptors is a woman aged 60-75 years with COVID-19, enrolled during active disease. CDR3s include the opening cysteine and the closing phenylalanine or tryptophan. A D gene is named only where the DNA matches it firmly. Clone size is given for some rows only: seen once, a few or many times, or a class if the clone is expanded.

TRBV6-5	once	TRBJ1-5	-	TGTGCCAGCAGGATGATTCAGGAATACTATCAGCCCCAGCATTTT	CASRMIQEYYQPQHF
TRBV10-1	-	TRBJ2-7	TRBD2	TGCGCCAGCAGTGAGTCGGACGGAGGGACTAGTGGGGAGCAGTACTTC	CASSESDGGTSGEQYF
TRBV19	few	TRBJ1-1	TRBD1	TGTGCCAGTAGTATGGGACAGGGGACGTCTGAAGCTTTCTTT	CASSMGQGTSEAFF
TRBV7-7	-	TRBJ1-4	-	TGTGCCAGCAGCCTTGGGGACACCGCTAATGAAAAACTGTTTTTT	CASSLGDTANEKLFF
TRBV7-9	once	TRBJ1-3	-	TGTGCCAGCAGCACGAACAGGGCTGGAAACACCATATATTTT	CASSTNRAGNTIYF
TRBV10-3	-	TRBJ2-5	-	TGTGCCATCAATCGGGACACCCAAGAGACCCAGTACTTC	CAINRDTQETQYF
TRBV5-4	-	TRBJ1-4	-	TGTGCCAGCAGCCCGCGGGGGTCTAATGAAAAACTGTTTTTT	CASSPRGSNEKLFF
TRBV30	-	TRBJ2-4	TRBD1	TGTGCCTGGGAACAGGGGGACCCCAAAAACATTCAGTACTTC	CAWEQGDPKNIQYF
TRBV5-1	-	TRBJ1-6	-	TGCGCCAGCAGCTCGGGGGTGGGAATTTTTTCACCCCTCCACTTT	CASSSGVGIFSPLHF
TRBV10-3	-	TRBJ2-1	TRBD2	TGTGCCATCAGTGAGGGGAGGGGCGGAAACAATGAGCAGTTCTTC	CAISEGRGGNNEQFF
TRBV7-2	-	TRBJ2-3	-	TGTGCCAGTGGCGGGCGCGGCACAGATACGCAGTATTTT	CASGGRGTDTQYF
TRBV4-3	-	TRBJ2-7	-	TGCGCCAGCAGCCAAGATTGGGCAGGGCTTACCTACGAGCAGTACTTC	CASSQDWAGLTYEQYF
TRBV6-5	-	TRBJ1-2	-	TGTGCCAGCACACTCTCCGTCCCCTATGGCTACACCTTC	CASTLSVPYGYTF
TRBV6-5	-	TRBJ1-3	-	TGTGCCAGCATGAGTTCGGGGAACACCATATATTTT	CASMSSGNTIYF
TRBV27	-	TRBJ2-5	-	TGTGCCAGCAGCGATCGGGGAGAGACCCAGTACTTC	CASSDRGETQYF
TRBV7-9	-	TRBJ2-5	-	TGTGCCAGCAGCCGAGGGGGAGAAGAGACCCAGTACTTC	CASSRGGEETQYF
TRBV5-1	-	TRBJ1-3	-	TGCGCCAGCAGCTTGGAACAGGCCTCTGGAAACACCATATATTTT	CASSLEQASGNTIYF
TRBV6-5	-	TRBJ1-6	TRBD1	TGTGCCAGCACCGCCGGGACAGGGGAGTCACCCCTCCACTTT	CASTAGTGESPLHF
TRBV19	-	TRBJ2-6	-	TGTGCCAGTAGGGACGGGAGCTCTGGGGCCAACGTCCTGACTTTC	CASRDGSSGANVLTF
TRBV25-1	-	TRBJ1-1	-	TGTGCCAGCCAGAAAATGTCGGGTATTGAAGCTTTCTTT	CASQKMSGIEAFF
TRBV27	-	TRBJ1-2	-	TGTGCCAGCAGTACCGCAACAGGGTATGGCTACACCTTC	CASSTATGYGYTF
TRBV13	-	TRBJ1-6	TRBD1	TGTGCCAGCAGCGTGGGACAGGGGGTAAATTCACCCCTCCACTTT	CASSVGQGVNSPLHF
TRBV5-1	-	TRBJ2-1	TRBD2	TGCGCCAGCAGACTTAGCGGGGGGGCATGGAATGAGCAGTTCTTC	CASRLSGGAWNEQFF
TRBV4-3	once	TRBJ2-2	TRBD1	TGCGCCAGCAGCCGTATGACAGGGGGGAACACCGGGGAGCTGTTTTTT	CASSRMTGGNTGELFF
TRBV27	once	TRBJ1-1	-	TGTGCCAGCAGTTCGCGAAGTCTCGGGTACACTGAAGCTTTCTTT	CASSSRSLGYTEAFF
TRBV2	-	TRBJ2-3	-	TGTGCCAGCGGGGAGGGACAACCCACAGATACGCAGTATTTT	CASGEGQPTDTQYF
TRBV9	-	TRBJ2-5	TRBD1	TGTGCCAGCAGCGCAACAGGGGCTGTTCAAGAGACCCAGTACTTC	CASSATGAVQETQYF
TRBV4-2	-	TRBJ1-4	-	TGTGCCAGCAGCCCTGACAGAAGGGAAAAACTGTTTTTT	CASSPDRREKLFF
TRBV6-2/TRBV6-3	few	TRBJ1-1	-	TGTGCCAGCAGTTGGCAGACTGAAGCTTTCTTT	CASSWQTEAFF
TRBV19	-	TRBJ2-7	TRBD2	TGTGCCAGTACCCCCGGGAGGTTTGGGACCTACGAGCAGTACTTC	CASTPGRFGTYEQYF
TRBV27	-	TRBJ1-2	-	TGTGCCAGCAGTCCAGGGGTGGTATATGGCTACACCTTC	CASSPGVVYGYTF
TRBV27	-	TRBJ2-1	TRBD1	TGTGCCAGCAGTATTGCCAGGGGGTTTTACAATGAGCAGTTCTTC	CASSIARGFYNEQFF
TRBV4-1	-	TRBJ1-4	-	TGCGCCAGCAGCCAAGATCCGGGGTTTGGTGAAAAACTGTTTTTT	CASSQDPGFGEKLFF
TRBV6-5	-	TRBJ2-3	TRBD2	TGTGCCAGCAGACGACTAGCGGGGGGCACAGATACGCAGTATTTT	CASRRLAGGTDTQYF
TRBV25-1	-	TRBJ1-2	TRBD1	TGTGCCAGCAGTCCCCGGGACAGGGGGCTCCTCTATGGCTACACCTTC	CASSPRDRGLLYGYTF
TRBV19	-	TRBJ2-2	-	TGTGCCAGCACATACCCCTTGAACACCGGGGAGCTGTTTTTT	CASTYPLNTGELFF
TRBV20-1	-	TRBJ2-5	-	TGCAGTGCTAGTCTCGGAGAGACCCAGTACTTC	CSASLGETQYF
TRBV5-1	-	TRBJ2-7	TRBD1	TGCGCCAGCAGCTTGGGGCAGGGGGCCATCTACGAGCAGTACTTC	CASSLGQGAIYEQYF
TRBV7-6	few	TRBJ2-7	TRBD2	TGTGCCAGCAGCTCTCTAGCGGGGGCCAACCCAAGGAGCGAGCAGTACTTC	CASSSLAGANPRSEQYF
TRBV3-1/TRBV3-2	-	TRBJ1-1	-	TGTGCCAGCAGCCAAGCTTTGAACACTGAAGCTTTCTTT	CASSQALNTEAFF
TRBV19	-	TRBJ2-5	TRBD2	TGTGCCAGTAGTTCCAACCTAGCGGACCAAGAGACCCAGTACTTC	CASSSNLADQETQYF
TRBV7-2	many	TRBJ2-5	-	TGTGCCAGCAGCTTAGCGTGGACTAGGGGGGCACAAGAGACCCAGTACTTC	CASSLAWTRGAQETQYF
TRBV5-1	-	TRBJ1-5	TRBD1	TGCGCCAGCAGCTCCGGGACAGGGGAACCGCCCCAGCATTTT	CASSSGTGEPPQHF
TRBV25-1	-	TRBJ2-5	-	TGTGCCAGCAGTAAGTCAGGGTACAAAGAGACCCAGTACTTC	CASSKSGYKETQYF
TRBV9	-	TRBJ1-2	-	TGTGCCAGCAGAGCTAGAGGGGGCTACACCTTC	CASRARGGYTF
TRBV7-3	-	TRBJ1-1	TRBD1	TGTGCCAGCAGCACGACAGGGGGAGGTGAAGCTTTCTTT	CASSTTGGGEAFF
TRBV11-2	-	TRBJ2-2	-	TGTGCCAGCTGCGCCGCGAGGGACACCGGGGAGCTGTTTTTT	CASCAARDTGELFF
TRBV29-1	once	TRBJ2-3	-	TGCAGCGCCCGACTTGGGGGCCGCGGGACAGATACGCAGTATTTT	CSARLGGRGTDTQYF
TRBV5-1	-	TRBJ1-1	-	TGCGCCAGCAGCTTGGAGTTGGGGGCCGCTGAAGCTTTCTTT	CASSLELGAAEAFF
TRBV5-1	-	TRBJ2-2	TRBD1	TGCGCCAGCAGCTTGACCGGGACAGCGAACACCGGGGAGCTGTTTTTT	CASSLTGTANTGELFF
TRBV6-2/TRBV6-3	few	TRBJ1-6	-	TGTGCCAGCAGTGGGGGGAATTCACCCCTCCACTTT	CASSGGNSPLHF